Below are 20 T cell receptor beta chains sequenced from a single sample in a study of CD8 T cells in Susac syndrome. Random hexamers were used to reverse transcribe 0.5 to 1 ug of RNA. TCRdb used MiXCR to reprocess the immunoSEQ multiplex PCR reads, holding one entry per CDR3 protein. The repertoire holds fewer than 200,000 distinct CDR3 sequences, with over 85% as singletons. The sample taken for sequencing was CD4+ T cells from PBMCs. These receptors were taken from a human donor in good health.

The chain has TRBV20-1 and TRBJ2-7, with no clear D. V shed 1 base and J shed 3 bases, with 13 bases lying between them. This CDR3 is built from 14 residues. From germline, CDR1 is DFQATT and CDR2 SNEGSKA (reference sequence). CDR3: CSARAELAVYEQYF. The CDR3, as DNA: TGCAGTGCTAGAGCAGAATTAGCTGTCTACGAGCAGTACTTC.

The chain combines TRBV20-1 with TRBJ2-1; D not certain. V dropped 3 bases and J dropped 4 bases, with 16 bases sitting between them. Germline V lookup: CDR1 DFQATT, CDR2 SNEGSKA (reference sequence). The CDR3 is 15 amino acids. The CDR3 DNA sequence: TGCAGTGCTAGCCCCCTAGATTTTCCGTACAATGAGCAGTTCTTC. Translation: CSASPLDFPYNEQFF.

J is TRBJ1-4 and V is TRBV30; a weak D match, TRBD1 (6 bases). The length of the CDR3 is 13 residues. V lost 1 base and J lost 5, with 8 bases in between. The germline V gene has CDR1 GTSNPN and CDR2 SVGIG (reference sequence). For the CDR3, the DNA is TGTGCCTGGAGTGCCGACAGGAATGAAAAACTGTTTTTT. Encoded protein: CAWSADRNEKLFF.

V is TRBV24-1 and J is TRBJ2-3; 7 bases agree with TRBD2. This CDR3 comprises 16 residues. The J segment lost 5 bases and the V segment lost 0 bases, leaving 7 bases of the junction unmatched. Germline loops: CDR1 KGHDR, CDR2 SFDVKD. DNA for the CDR3: TGTGCCACCAGTGATTTGGCGGCGGGAGCAATAGATACGCAGTATTTT. Translation: CATSDLAAGAIDTQYF.

The chain combines TRBV3-1 with TRBJ2-2; 8 positions match TRBD1. Germline V CDR1 and CDR2: LGHDT, YNNKEL (reference sequence). This CDR3 region has 14 residues. V lost 4 bases, J lost 3 bases, and 1 base stayed unmatched. This CDR3 reads CASSPGGYTGELFF. CDR3 in DNA: TGTGCCAGCAGCCCAGGGGGCTACACCGGGGAGCTGTTTTTT.

This clonotype was found once. V usage is TRBV29-1 and J usage is TRBJ2-5; possible D gene TRBD1, 5 bases. Germline CDR1 is SQVTM and CDR2 is ANQGSEA. Trimming shortened V by 6 bases and J by 0 bases, and 14 bases separated the two germline ends. The CDR3 sequence is 14 residues long. Here the CDR3 DNA reads TGCAGCGTGCCGGCGGCAGGGAACCAAGAGACCCAGTACTTC. Protein: CSVPAAGNQETQYF.

V gene TRBV30 combines with J gene TRBJ2-3, with TRBD2 identical over 11 bases. The CDR3 runs to 13 residues. CDR1 is GTSNPN, CDR2 SVGIG, per germline (reference sequence). The ends lost 4 bases at V and 6 bases at J; junction bases unmatched: 3. In DNA, the CDR3 is TGTGCCTGGATACTAGCGGGAGCGGATACGCAGTATTTT. This translates into CAWILAGADTQYF.

J is TRBJ1-1 and V is TRBV30; D call uncertain. Germline-derived CDR1 and CDR2 are GTSNPN and SVGIG (reference sequence). CDR3 length: 13 amino acids. Trimming took 2 bases from V and 3 from J, leaving 10 bases between them. CDR3 sequence: CAWSREGYTEAFF. CDR3 in DNA: TGTGCCTGGAGTCGCGAGGGCTACACTGAAGCTTTCTTT.

This clonotype has only one observation. The V and J genes are TRBV12-3 or TRBV12-4 and TRBJ2-2, with 10 bases aligning to TRBD2. The trim removed 6 bases at V and 1 base at J, leaving 2 bases unmatched. This CDR3 spans 15 amino acids. CDR3 in DNA: TGTGCCAGCAGCCGACTAGCGGGGAACACCGGGGAGCTGTTTTTT. It yields the protein CASSRLAGNTGELFF.

The chain recombines TRBV19 with TRBJ1-5, with D possibly being TRBD1 (5 bases). The CDR3 has 12 amino acids. CDR1 and CDR2 (germline): LNHDA, SQIVND (reference sequence). The germline V and J ends were trimmed by 4 bases and 12 bases, with 13 bases remaining between them. For the CDR3, the DNA is TGTGCCAGTAGTACGCCTCAGGGCCGCCAGCATTTT. Translated, it gives CASSTPQGRQHF.

The V call is TRBV5-1, the J call TRBJ2-3; no definite D call. CDR3 size: 13 residues. Germline CDR1 is SGHRS and CDR2 is YFSETQ. The ends were cut back, 5 bases at V and 4 bases at J, with 11 bases in the middle. In DNA form, the CDR3 reads TGCGCCAGCAGACCTAGGGTTTCAGATACGCAGTATTTT. It codes for CASRPRVSDTQYF.

This clonotype was seen a single time. V is TRBV6-5 and J is TRBJ2-7; TRBD2 might be the D (6 bases). V lost 2 bases and J lost 1, with 15 bases in between. The CDR3 extends over 16 amino acids. In germline, CDR1 is MNHEY, CDR2 SVGAGI. CDR3 sequence (DNA): TGTGCCAGCAGTTACCTCGGGGGAGGAGGATCCTACGAGCAGTACTTC. This translates into CASSYLGGGGSYEQYF.

V and J are TRBV7-3 and TRBJ2-7, with no clear D. Germline V gives CDR1 SGHTA, CDR2 FQGTGA. CDR3 length: 12 residues. Between the trimmed V and J ends, which lost 1 base and 3 bases, there was a span of 4 bases. CDR3: CASSLNSYEQYF. The DNA of the CDR3 is TGTGCCAGCAGCTTAAACAGCTACGAGCAGTACTTC.

This chain connects TRBV9 to TRBJ2-3; D remains ambiguous. The CDR3 length is 12 residues. V was pared by 3 bases and J by 6 bases, with 8 bases between. Germline V CDR1 and CDR2: SGDLS, YYNGEE. The DNA for the CDR3 is TGTGCCAGCAGCGGTCCTGTCGATACGCAGTATTTT. Amino acids: CASSGPVDTQYF.

The J gene is TRBJ2-7, the V gene TRBV20-1; a possible D gene is TRBD2 (5 bases). Germline CDR1 reads DFQATT; CDR2 reads SNEGSKA (reference sequence). The CDR3 spans 16 residues. V gave up 0 bases and J gave up 0 bases, with 15 bases separating them. The CDR3 region has the DNA TGCAGTGCTAGAGATAGGCGCGGGTCTAGCTCCTACGAGCAGTACTTC. Residues: CSARDRRGSSSYEQYF.

The chain uses TRBV24-1 and TRBJ2-1; 10 positions agree with TRBD2. Germline-derived CDR1 and CDR2 are KGHDR and SFDVKD. V lost 5 bases to trimming and J lost 9 bases; unmatched junction nucleotides: 6. The CDR3 sequence is 14 residues long. CDR3 bases: TGTGCCACCAGTGGGGGACTAGCGATCGTTGAGCAGTTCTTC. This gives the protein CATSGGLAIVEQFF.

The CDR3, as DNA: TGCGCCAGCAGCGTCAGGGGGCCCTACAATGAGCAGTTCTTC. Amino acids: CASSVRGPYNEQFF. The chain carries TRBV4-3 and TRBJ2-1; TRBD1 aligns across 8 bases. The CDR3 totals 14 residues. The ends lost 5 bases at V and 2 bases at J; junction bases unmatched: 2. The germline CDR1 and CDR2 sequences are LGHNA and YSLEER.

The rearrangement uses TRBV29-1 and TRBJ2-5; TRBD2 aligns across 7 bases. The ends lost 7 bases at V and 4 bases at J; junction bases unmatched: 6. The CDR3 totals 12 residues. Germline CDR1 and CDR2: SQVTM and ANQGSEA. The CDR3: CSASGGRETQYF. CDR3 DNA: TGCAGCGCCTCGGGAGGACGAGAGACCCAGTACTTC.

The V and J genes are TRBV7-8 and TRBJ2-6, with a weak D call TRBD2 (6 bases). There are 17 residues in the CDR3. Germline V gene data show CDR1 as SGHVS and CDR2 as FQNEAQ. Trimming cost V 5 bases and J 0 bases, with 14 bases left between them. CDR3 nucleotide sequence: TGTGCCAGCAGCCCGGGACTTACAGACTCTGGGGCCAACGTCCTGACTTTC. It specifies CASSPGLTDSGANVLTF. The complete variable domain, with remaining parts taken from reference TRBV7-8 and TRBJ2-6, reads GAGVSQSPRYKVAKRGQDVALRCDPISGHVSLFWYQQALGQGPEFLTYFQNEAQLDKSGLPSDRFFAERPEGSVSTLKIQRTQQEDSAVYLCASSPGLTDSGANVLTFGAGSRLTVL.

The chain carries TRBV20-1 and TRBJ2-1; the D is unclear. Trimming shortened V by 6 bases and J by 3 bases, and 18 bases separated the two germline ends. The CDR3 covers 15 residues. Germline loops: CDR1 DFQATT, CDR2 SNEGSKA (reference sequence). In nucleotides, the CDR3 is TGCAGTGCCGGCTCGCTCGGGCGGTACTACAATGAGCAGTTCTTC. Its translation: CSAGSLGRYYNEQFF.